These 8 T cell receptor beta chains originate from one sample sequenced in a study of technical replicates of blood from several donors. Assay: immunoSEQ multiplex PCR; the TCRdb copy retains only in-frame clones and omits some. The sample holds under 70,000 clones, about 90% seen once. Sequenced: T cells isolated from PBMCs. The receptors derive from a human donor in good health.

The rearrangement joins TRBV13 to TRBJ2-7; the D gene is possibly TRBD2 (5 bases). The germline V gene encodes CDR1 PRHDT and CDR2 FYEKMQ (reference sequence). V was pared by 1 base and J by 1 base, with 11 bases between. This CDR3 has 15 residues. CDR3 coding DNA: TGTGCCAGCAGCTTAGAAGGACTTCGGTCCTACGAGCAGTACTTC. It translates to CASSLEGLRSYEQYF.

The rearrangement links TRBV6-1 to TRBJ2-1; D possibly corresponds to TRBD1 (6 bases). Germline CDR1 reads MNHNS; CDR2 reads SASEGT. Trimming shortened V by 1 base and J by 9 bases, and 10 bases separated the two germline ends. The CDR3 runs 13 residues. The CDR3 nucleotides read TGTGCCAGCAGTGAAGTACTGACAGGTGAGCAGTTCTTC. It specifies CASSEVLTGEQFF.

This clone occurred a few times. The chain combines TRBV6-4 with TRBJ2-2; 10 positions agree with TRBD2. J gave up 4 bases and V 7 bases, and 0 bases lay outside the gene matches. The CDR3 runs 13 residues. The V gene's germline CDR1 is MRHNA and CDR2 SNTAGT. The CDR3 DNA sequence: TGTGCCAGCACTAGCGGGAGCACCGGGGAGCTGTTTTTT. Amino acids: CASTSGSTGELFF.

This clone has more than one count but fewer than ten. The gene calls are TRBV5-1 and TRBJ2-1; 8 bases align to TRBD2. The V gene end was trimmed by 3 bases and the J gene end by 1 base; junction bases not matched to a gene: 3. This CDR3 is 15 amino acids long. Germline V gene data show CDR1 as SGHRS and CDR2 as YFSETQ. CDR3 DNA sequence: TGCGCCAGCAGCTCGGCTAGCGGGTCCTACAATGAGCAGTTCTTC. Its protein is CASSSASGSYNEQFF.

The V call is TRBV5-6, the J call TRBJ2-7; 7 bases line up with TRBD2. This CDR3 has 14 amino acids. The V gene end was trimmed by 1 base and the J gene end by 3 bases; junction bases not matched to a gene: 4. In germline, CDR1 is SGHDT, CDR2 YYEEEE. The chain's CDR3 is CASSLRGGDYEQYF. The DNA of the CDR3 is TGTGCCAGCAGCTTGCGCGGGGGAGACTACGAGCAGTACTTC.

CDR3 loop: CASSLVADRGQPQHF. CDR3 coding DNA: TGTGCCAGTAGTTTGGTAGCGGACAGGGGGCAGCCCCAGCATTTT. The rearrangement joins TRBV19 to TRBJ1-5; 10 nucleotides match TRBD1. Per germline, CDR1 LNHDA and CDR2 SQIVND (reference sequence). Unmatched junction bases numbered 8, after V lost 5 bases and J lost 7 bases. The CDR3 sequence is 15 residues long.

This clone appeared once. The rearrangement uses TRBV11-3 and TRBJ2-1; TRBD2 might be the D (5 bases). Germline V gene data show CDR1 as SGHNT and CDR2 as YENEEA. Trimming removed 5 bases at V and 3 bases at J, with 5 bases between. The CDR3 extends over 12 amino acids. The CDR3: CASSEGYNEQFF. The CDR3 nucleotides read TGTGCCAGCAGCGAGGGCTACAATGAGCAGTTCTTC.

J is TRBJ2-3 and V is TRBV25-1, with TRBD2 matching over 8 bases. Losses at the gene ends were 1 base for V and 4 bases for J; bases not matched to a gene: 4. The V gene's germline CDR1 is MGHDK and CDR2 SYGVNS. CDR3 length: 15 amino acids. The CDR3 sequence is CASSELGLGPDTQYF. The CDR3, as DNA: TGTGCCAGCAGTGAATTGGGACTAGGCCCAGATACGCAGTATTTT.